The source of this TCR beta chain is a study of Graves' ophthalmopathy and Graves' hyperthyroidism (dated by TCRdb to the late 2010s). Looking at the study overall: Peripheral blood was collected at initial diagnosis, before any treatment. Following sampling, methimazole starting at 30 mg daily was administered to hyperthyroidism patients, and high-dose intravenous methylprednisolone was administered to ophthalmopathy patients. For training and testing, the roughly 93 patients in the discovery cohort were randomly divided in a 7:3 ratio. In roughly 6 hyperthyroidism patients, the T-cell repertoire of thyroid tissue was compared with the T-cell repertoire of blood. An independent validation cohort comprised 18 hyperthyroidism patients and roughly 15 patients who later progressed from hyperthyroidism to ophthalmopathy. TCR beta repertoire signatures were used to distinguish Graves' ophthalmopathy from Graves' hyperthyroidism and to predict progression to ophthalmopathy. To explore V-J signatures distinguishing ophthalmopathy from hyperthyroidism, a discovery set of around 100 patients (about 43 ophthalmopathy, some 57 stable hyperthyroidism) was enrolled. In total, approximately 130 blood samples were TCR-sequenced: 40 to 45 ophthalmopathy, some 75 hyperthyroidism and approximately 17 hyperthyroidism-to-ophthalmopathy patients. Points the paper makes about the study in general: Sample size was not statistically predetermined, and group allocation was not concealed from the investigators. In validation, the model predicted ophthalmopathy progression with more than 70% sensitivity and approximately 75% specificity; about a dozen predicted patients were CT-confirmed with GO in a median of around 6 months. In cross-validation, the 13-signature model distinguished ophthalmopathy from stable hyperthyroidism with less than 90% sensitivity and around 81% specificity, while in the test set the corresponding values were about 80% and 75%. Most expanded thyroid clonotypes with a frequency above 0.001 also appeared in blood, which suggests that blood repertoires may reflect the immune response in the thyroid.

Measured from the cysteine to the phenylalanine, the CDR3 is 15 residues long. Only CDR3 DNA is held: 45 bases, read in frame from base 1. In the germline V gene, CDR1 corresponds to MNHNS and CDR2 to SASEGT. The junction shows trimming of 5 bases on V and 4 bases on J, plus 18 bases between the germline ends. This clonotype was seen ten or more times. The target of this receptor is not known. Per-base quality was not reported, and no clone a single base away is much larger than it. A patient counted as having stable hyperthyroidism if there was no progression to ophthalmopathy within 18 months of follow-up. Patients with hyperthyroidism were aged 18 to 65 years, had been newly diagnosed, and had a disease duration of less than 2 months. Anyone with other autoimmune diseases, uncontrolled infections, pregnancy or lactation was excluded from the study. Diagnosis was based on clinical symptoms, serum thyroxine, TRAb, thyroid ultrasound and orbital computed tomography. Ficoll-Paque density gradient centrifugation was used to isolate PBMCs from about 10 ml of fresh peripheral blood. Total RNA was extracted with Trizol reagent and quality-checked on an Agilent 2100 Bioanalyzer.

TCR beta CDR3 regions were amplified from RNA transcripts for repertoire sequencing. A first-round RT-PCR used HTBI primers with the Qiagen OneStep RT-PCR kit, followed by a second-round multiplex PCR, size selection and purification. Libraries were sequenced on an Illumina HiSeq2000 using paired-end 100 bp reads. Processing in the source paper ran as follows. SOAPnuke was used to process the reads, removing any read that contained adapters or uncalled bases, had a mean Phred below 15, or lacked an exact match to the constant primer or identifier. COPE v1.2.5 was used to merge the high-quality paired reads. Clonotypes were defined as unique nucleotide sequences and were aligned to IMGT TRB V, D and J references using MiTCR v1.1. The analysis was limited to V-J combinations with a frequency above 0.0001, which together covered approximately 99% of repertoires. For each V-J combination, a TCR clonal expansion and chaos score was defined as F50 clonal expansion divided by the chaos observed in the TCRdist matrix. Welch's t-statistics and random forest were used to reduce features to 10 to 15 V-J combinations, which were fed into a naive Bayes classifier. The similarity between thyroid and blood repertoires was quantified using the Morisita-Horn index. Clones were called with MiXCR by TCRdb after fastp trimmed the public reads at Q25, and only in-frame beta chains were retained. Each CDR3 protein appears once, grouped with its most common genes and DNA. For this entry, the V and J calls and clone size follow TCRdb and not the study's own pipeline. Counted in this sample were roughly 420,000 distinct CDR3 sequences; roughly 20% of them appeared once. The ten largest clonotypes hold approximately 3% of the sample.

The rearranged chain carries TRBV6-1 and TRBJ2-7; the D region possibly corresponds to TRBD2 (6 bases align). This receptor was identified in a young woman with stable Graves' hyperthyroidism. Donor details come from another sample of the same person, matched by shared clones. The sequenced material came from peripheral blood. The DNA sequence follows: TGTGCCAGCAGTACCGGGACTGACATCGGGTACGAGCAGTACTTC. This gives the protein CASSTGTDIGYEQYF.